The rows below give T cell receptor beta chains drawn from one sample of a study of T-cell memory formation after mild COVID-19. MiXCR, applied by TCRdb to the 5' RACE reads, yields one record per CDR3 protein. This sample has more than 250,000 distinct CDR3 sequences, with under 20% found just once. Sequenced material: PBMCs or a T cell subset sorted from them (not recorded which). Receptor source: a man between 18 and 29 years old who had mild COVID-19 (a few samples of this study predate the infection). Cell type and time point are not known. Each CDR3 is given with its conserved first and last residue.

V gene	CDR3 protein
TRBV18	CASSREGLATNEKLFF
TRBV9	CASSVDGGSWQPQHF
TRBV7-8	CASRLVGDLDIGELFF
TRBV7-9	CASSLNVGETQYF
TRBV5-1	CATVTGELFF
TRBV5-5	CASSRVGGAGQTNEKLFF
TRBV7-9	CASSRGLWGPDTQYF
TRBV3-1	CASRSYGGDEQFF
TRBV7-3	CASSPGASSDTQYF
TRBV28	CASSYSGAEYEQYF
TRBV7-2	CASSLEGGRQGTEAFF
TRBV5-4	CASSLELAAMGETQYF
TRBV12-3/TRBV12-4	CASSATAPDEQFF
TRBV20-1	CSARVEGSLIEAFF
TRBV7-9	CASSPSGLYLRGTQYF
TRBV10-3	CAISESGENYGYTF
TRBV10-3	CAISGGGAGNQPQHF
TRBV7-2	CASSLEGGGRRTPLHF
TRBV20-1	CSALGNTQYF
TRBV4-3	CASSQAGRGVTEAFF
TRBV4-1	CASSQEPGIYNEQFF
TRBV4-2	CASSQDQTSGGPKNIQYF
TRBV7-2	CASSADPKETQYF
TRBV6-5	CASSRPGTGLETQYF
TRBV6-5	CASSVGRSAGNTIYF
TRBV7-9	CASSLRGGGETQYF
TRBV7-2	CASSLVRGRGELFF
TRBV6-2/TRBV6-3	CASSRSLGTGIHSPLHF
TRBV20-1	CSAAGGATDTQYF
TRBV5-1	CASSFPSSYNEQFF
TRBV24-1	CATSDGPRETQYF
TRBV9	CASSVQTYNEQFF
TRBV2	CASSPTVEAFF
TRBV20-1	CSASEGVVTDTQYF
TRBV7-2	CASSLGGGRENQPQHF
TRBV7-2	CASSFGPSTQPQHF
TRBV5-1	CASSMGSSGVQETQYF
TRBV6-5	CASSYSGGPIGYSPLHF
TRBV11-2	CASSLGHRISTGELFF
TRBV7-8	CASSLTRDRVSHQPQHF
TRBV19	CASSIPRESRHEQFF
TRBV20-1	CSAARDTYSYTF